Each of the 8 T cell receptor beta chains below was sequenced from the same sample in a study of PD-1 blockade in classical Hodgkin lymphoma. Method: immunoSEQ multiplex PCR; TCRdb's copy keeps in-frame clones and lacks some. The data show tens of thousands of clones, just under 80% seen once. Time point here: cycle 4 day 1 (C4D1), after around six weeks of nivolumab. All patients relapsed after autologous stem cell transplantation, and brentuximab vedotin exposure varied. Material: peripheral blood mononuclear cells (PBMCs), obtained before the fourth cycle of nivolumab. All receptors come from a human donor with classical Hodgkin lymphoma.

This sequence joins TRBV6-5 and TRBJ1-2; 9 bases fit TRBD1. The V gene's germline CDR1 is MNHEY and CDR2 SVGAGI. This CDR3 region has 15 residues. The V and J ends lost 5 bases and 8 bases, in that order; junction bases with no gene match: 12. CDR3 nucleotide sequence: TGTGCCAGCAGTCCCAGACCAGGACAGGGGCGAGGCTACACCTTC. Translation: CASSPRPGQGRGYTF.

V gene TRBV6-5 combines with J gene TRBJ1-2; D remains ambiguous. The CDR3 sequence is 13 residues long. Germline V gene data show CDR1 as MNHEY and CDR2 as SVGAGI. Trimming took off 4 bases at V and 4 bases at J, with 10 bases between the two ends. The CDR3 bases are TGTGCCAGCAGTTTAGAGGAGTCCTATGGCTACACCTTC. Translated, it gives CASSLEESYGYTF.

V and J are TRBV6-4 and TRBJ1-2; no firm D call. The CDR3 runs to 11 residues. The V end was cut by 2 bases, the J end by 2 bases, with 0 bases between. CDR1 MRHNA and CDR2 SNTAGT come from the germline V gene. This CDR3 reads CASSDNYGYTF. The CDR3 bases are TGTGCCAGCAGTGACAACTATGGCTACACCTTC.

The rearrangement uses TRBV18 and TRBJ1-4; possible D gene TRBD1, 6 bases. V was shortened by 6 bases and J by 0 bases, with 14 bases between the two germline ends. The CDR3 covers 16 residues. CDR1 is KGHSH and CDR2 is LQKENI in the germline V gene. The CDR3 sequence is CASSPRWTATNEKLFF. For the CDR3, the DNA is TGTGCCAGCTCTCCCAGGTGGACAGCAACTAATGAAAAACTGTTTTTT.

The V and J genes are TRBV19 and TRBJ1-4; D may be TRBD1 (5 bases). Germline V gene data show CDR1 as LNHDA and CDR2 as SQIVND (reference sequence). CDR3 length: 13 amino acids. V gave up 5 bases and J gave up 8 bases, with 12 bases separating them. CDR3 residues: CASSGDPSEKLFF. Here the CDR3 DNA reads TGTGCCAGTAGTGGGGACCCCAGCGAAAAACTGTTTTTT.

The chain links TRBV19 to TRBJ2-7, with 7 nucleotides matching TRBD1. J was trimmed by 6 bases and V by 6 bases; bases with no gene match: 11. The CDR3 is 14 residues long. Germline-derived CDR1 and CDR2 are LNHDA and SQIVND (reference sequence). The CDR3 loop is CASSPRQGYREQYF. The CDR3 DNA reads TGTGCCAGTAGCCCCAGACAGGGCTATCGCGAGCAGTACTTC.

The chain recombines TRBV2 with TRBJ1-1; 9 nucleotides align to TRBD1. Germline trimming cut 11 bases from V and 3 bases from J; bases unmatched to any gene: 7. The CDR3 sequence is 13 residues long. Germline V gives CDR1 SNHLY, CDR2 FYNNEI. The CDR3 region is CALQGAWDTEAFF. The DNA for the CDR3 is TGTGCCCTACAGGGGGCGTGGGACACTGAAGCTTTCTTT.

This clone has only one observation. For the CDR3, the DNA is TGTGCCAGTAGTATTCAACCATTTTCTAACTATGGCTACACCTTC. This encodes CASSIQPFSNYGYTF. This chain links TRBV19 with TRBJ1-2; D uncertain. CDR3 length equals 15 residues. V lost 3 bases and J lost 0, with 11 bases in between. Germline V gene sequence: CDR1 LNHDA, CDR2 SQIVND (reference sequence).